Each of the 10 T cell receptor beta chains below was sequenced from the same sample in a study of shared clonotypes between healthy human individuals. Clones were read by immunoSEQ multiplex PCR, and TCRdb kept only the in-frame ones, dropping some. The data contain more than 2,000,000 clones, approximately 93% of them singletons. Sequencing was done on a sample of naive CD4+ T cells from PBMCs. Subset here: CD45RA+ positively selected. The origin of the receptors is a young man in good health. Some clones in this sample may be carry-over from other donors' samples.

J is TRBJ2-1 and V is TRBV7-2, with D maybe TRBD1 (6 bases). This CDR3 contains 15 residues. The germline gives CDR1 SGHTA, CDR2 FQGNSA. The germline V and J ends were trimmed by 1 base and 6 bases, with 13 bases remaining between them. The CDR3 nucleotides are TGTGCCAGCAGCTTAGAAACAGGGCGAGGCAATGAGCAGTTCTTC. Its translation is CASSLETGRGNEQFF.

The chain recombines TRBV5-1 with TRBJ2-1; TRBD2 matches at 9 bases. Germline V gene data show CDR1 as SGHRS and CDR2 as YFSETQ. The CDR3 extends over 14 amino acids. The junction had 4 bases not matched to a gene; V was cut back by 3 bases and J by 6 bases. In DNA form, the CDR3 reads TGCGCCAGCAGCTGGGTGGGACTAGCCAATGAGCAGTTCTTC. The encoded protein is CASSWVGLANEQFF.

To note about this clone: This sample also contains other DNA sequences that code for the same CDR3. The V and J genes are TRBV5-4 and TRBJ2-5; D might be TRBD2 (6 bases). The CDR3 length is 13 residues. The germline V and J ends were trimmed by 4 bases and 1 base, with 8 bases remaining between them. CDR1 SGHNT and CDR2 YYREEE come from the germline V gene (reference sequence). This chain's CDR3 is CASSLGSQETQYF. The CDR3 bases are TGTGCCAGCAGCCTCGGGAGCCAAGAGACCCAGTACTTC.

V gene TRBV29-1 combines with J gene TRBJ2-7, with 9 bases fitting TRBD2. The CDR3 covers 14 residues. J lost 0 bases, V lost 4 bases, and 4 bases had no gene match. Looked up from germline, CDR1 is SQVTM and CDR2 is ANQGSEA. The DNA for the CDR3 is TGCAGCGTTGGAGGGACTAGCTTCTCCTACGAGCAGTACTTC. Protein: CSVGGTSFSYEQYF.

This chain links TRBV7-9 with TRBJ2-3; D is perhaps TRBD1 (5 bases). The CDR3 is made up of 16 amino acids. From germline, CDR1 is SEHNR and CDR2 FQNEAQ (reference sequence). Trimming stripped 3 bases from V and 4 bases from J, with 17 bases between. This CDR3 is CASSFPPGAQADTQYF. The CDR3 DNA is TGTGCCAGCAGCTTCCCCCCTGGGGCGCAGGCAGATACGCAGTATTTT.

The chain links TRBV7-3 to TRBJ2-3; D is possibly TRBD1 or TRBD2 (5 bases each). The V end lost 4 bases, the J end lost 4 bases, and 12 bases lay between the germline ends. Germline V CDR1 and CDR2: SGHTA, FQGTGA. This CDR3 contains 14 residues. As DNA, the CDR3 is TGTGCCAGCAGCTCAACCGGGACCCCAGATACGCAGTATTTT. Amino acid sequence: CASSSTGTPDTQYF.

This clone was found once. This chain joins TRBV7-9 and TRBJ2-7; 12 nucleotides line up with TRBD2. V lost 1 base and J lost 6; bases outside the gene matches: 4. The V gene's germline CDR1 is SEHNR and CDR2 FQNEAQ (reference sequence). The CDR3 runs to 15 residues. CDR3 DNA: TGTGCCAGCAGCTTAGTGACTAGCGGGAGTTTCGAGCAGTACTTC. Translated: CASSLVTSGSFEQYF.

The DNA for the CDR3 is TGTGCCAGCAGCCCCAGGCGGGGTTTTGCTGGCCAGTACTTC. Its translation: CASSPRRGFAGQYF. V and J are TRBV7-2 and TRBJ2-7, with D perhaps TRBD2 (6 bases). CDR1 and CDR2 (germline): SGHTA, FQGNSA. V was clipped by 5 bases and J by 10 bases, with 21 bases between them. The CDR3 totals 14 residues.

The chain recombines TRBV6-5 with TRBJ2-1, with TRBD2 identical over 11 bases. There are 13 residues in the CDR3. V gave up 7 bases and J gave up 7 bases; unmatched junction bases: 3. Germline CDR1 and CDR2: MNHEY and SVGAGI. Here the CDR3 DNA reads TGTGCCAGCACTCCTAGCGGGAGGAATGAGCAGTTCTTC. This translates into CASTPSGRNEQFF.

The V gene is TRBV19, the J gene TRBJ1-4, with D possibly matching TRBD1 (5 bases). CDR1 is LNHDA and CDR2 is SQIVND in the germline V gene (reference sequence). Trimming pared 9 bases from V and 1 base from J, leaving 6 bases between. The CDR3 sequence is 12 residues long. The CDR3 DNA sequence: TGTGCCAGCGGGGGAACTAATGAAAAACTGTTTTTT. Translated: CASGGTNEKLFF.